Below, one TCR beta chain is given with its context. Its antigen is not known. This sample is part of a study of cytomegalovirus exposure and HLA in healthy donors. Study at large: Early release data held tens of millions of unique TCRs from HLA-typed donors.

Trimming took 6 bases from V and 10 from J; bases not matched to a gene: 4. This CDR3 comprises 13 residues. Germline V CDR1 and CDR2: MNHEY, SVGAGI. General study findings and limits: Sequencing likely produced, as an artifact, a cluster of highly shared sequence variants. DRB1 showed the most TCR associations and HLA-C the fewest in a later analysis, as rates varied by HLA locus. Listed as cytomegalovirus-associated were 170 or so TCR beta chains.

Both 60 Vbeta primers and 13 Jbeta primers went into the PCR. Clones were sequenced by immunoSEQ multiplex PCR, and TCRdb holds only the in-frame ones, with some missing. This table has 150,000 or so clones, around 74% appearing once. The chain combines TRBV6-5 with TRBJ1-6; the match to TRBD1 covers 9 bases. The source is a man in his late teens or twenties in good health and CMV-seronegative. The sequenced sample was PBMCs. CDR3 bases: TGTGCCAGCAGACAGGGGGCCTGGTCACCCCTCCACTTT. It encodes CASRQGAWSPLHF.